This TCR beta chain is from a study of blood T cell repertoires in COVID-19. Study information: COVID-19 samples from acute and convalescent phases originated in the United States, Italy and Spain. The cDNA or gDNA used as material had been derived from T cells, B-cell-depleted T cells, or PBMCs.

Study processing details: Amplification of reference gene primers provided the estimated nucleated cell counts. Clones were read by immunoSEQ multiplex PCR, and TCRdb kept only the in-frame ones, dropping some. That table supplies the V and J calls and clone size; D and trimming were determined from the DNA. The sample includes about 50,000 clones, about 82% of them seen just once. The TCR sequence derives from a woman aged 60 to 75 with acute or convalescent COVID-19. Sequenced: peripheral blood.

CDR3 sequence reads: CASSEGSPGTNYGYTF. The DNA of the CDR3 is TGTGCCAGCAGTGAGGGTTCGCCCGGGACTAACTATGGCTACACCTTC. The V gene is TRBV6-4, the J gene TRBJ1-2; D is ambiguous. The CDR3 sequence is 16 residues long. V gave up 3 bases and J gave up 0 bases, with 14 bases separating them. Germline V lookup: CDR1 MRHNA, CDR2 SNTAGT.